The sequence of this TCR beta chain was determined in a study of blood T cell repertoires in COVID-19. Clones were read by immunoSEQ multiplex PCR, and TCRdb kept only the in-frame ones, dropping some. Of some 530,000 clones in the sample, 80% to 90% are singletons; the top ten hold more than 7.5%. Across about 22 US areas, participants ranged in age from about 18 to 100 years. In Cohort 3, a recovered donor had either two negative PCRs, clearance, or symptom resolution. Source material: PBMCs or T cells enriched from blood (not recorded which). The TCR sequence derives from a woman aged 55-70 years who had recovered from COVID-19.

This CDR3 reads CASSLEVLDRRYNEQFF. Written as DNA, the CDR3 is TGTGCCAGCAGCTTGGAGGTTTTGGACAGGAGATACAATGAGCAGTTCTTC. This chain connects TRBV11-2 to TRBJ2-1; 7 nucleotides match TRBD1. CDR3 length: 17 residues. V lost 3 bases and J lost 4; bases outside the gene matches: 12. Per germline, CDR1 SGHAT and CDR2 FQNNGV.